The clone carrying this TCR beta chain was counted a few times. The antigen remains undetermined. This specimen comes from a study of cytomegalovirus exposure and HLA in healthy donors. Study in general: Out of approximately 170 million T cells, an earlier analysis found over 100 million unique TCR beta sequences in total.

Amplification used 60 Vbeta primers and 13 Jbeta primers. TCRdb keeps only in-frame clones here, not all; method: immunoSEQ multiplex PCR. The sample has some 150,000 clones, almost 85% seen once; the top ten hold about 3.2%. Trimming stripped 5 bases from V and 1 base from J, with 15 bases between. This CDR3 has 17 amino acids. Per germline, CDR1 SEHNR and CDR2 FQNEAQ (reference sequence). Whole-study results and caveats: Relative to equally common others, HLA-associated TCR beta chains showed greater clonal expansion in a later analysis.

This rearrangement joins TRBV7-9 to TRBJ2-6; D is ambiguous. Material: PBMCs. The TCR was taken from a man aged 18 to 35 in good health and CMV-seropositive. As DNA, the CDR3 is TGTGCCAGCAGCCTATCTCTAGGCTTATCTGGGGCCAACGTCCTGACTTTC. Its protein is CASSLSLGLSGANVLTF. The full variable domain, rest sourced from reference TRBV7-9 and TRBJ2-6, is DTGVSQNPRHKITKRGQNVTFRCDPISEHNRLYWYRQTLGQGPEFLTYFQNEAQLEKSRLLSDRFSAERPKGSFSTLEIQRTEQGDSAMYLCASSLSLGLSGANVLTFGAGSRLTVL.